Listed here is a single TCR beta chain. Its target is not known. This sample is drawn from a study of OX40 agonist ivuxolimab in advanced cancers. Study-wide context: The patients received ivuxolimab by intravenous route every 2 weeks at 0.01 to 10 mg/kg.

This CDR3 contains 15 residues. Germline V gene sequence: CDR1 MNHEY, CDR2 SMNVEV (reference sequence). V was pared by 3 bases and J by 0 bases, with 9 bases between. Study findings and constraints: Average numbers of expanded clones were greater in CD8+ T cells than in CD4+. It was also the case that some nonresponders had low normalized T-cell clonal expansion.

Generated by immunoSEQ multiplex PCR, the TCRdb table keeps only in-frame clones and is missing some. The data contain 25,000 to 35,000 clones, around 82% of them singletons. The chain uses TRBV27 and TRBJ1-5, with a weak D call TRBD1 (6 bases). This TCR was recovered from an adult with an advanced solid tumor such as melanoma, head and neck, liver or kidney cancer. The specimen comprised CD4+ or CD8+ T cells sorted from blood, sampled in a trial of the OX40 agonist ivuxolimab. CDR3 coding DNA: TGTGCCAGCAGTTTCGGACAGTATAGCAATCAGCCCCAGCATTTT. Translated, it gives CASSFGQYSNQPQHF.